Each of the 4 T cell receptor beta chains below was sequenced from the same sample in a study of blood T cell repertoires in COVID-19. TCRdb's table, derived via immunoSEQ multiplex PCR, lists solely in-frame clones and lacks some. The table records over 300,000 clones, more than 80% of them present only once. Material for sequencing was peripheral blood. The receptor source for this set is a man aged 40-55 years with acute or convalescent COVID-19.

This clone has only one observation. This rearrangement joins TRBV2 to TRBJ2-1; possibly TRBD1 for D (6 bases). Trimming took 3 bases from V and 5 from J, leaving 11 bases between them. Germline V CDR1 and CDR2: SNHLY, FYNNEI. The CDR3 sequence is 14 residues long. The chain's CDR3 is CASSDRDTNNEQFF. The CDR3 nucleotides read TGTGCCAGCAGTGATAGGGACACCAACAATGAGCAGTTCTTC.

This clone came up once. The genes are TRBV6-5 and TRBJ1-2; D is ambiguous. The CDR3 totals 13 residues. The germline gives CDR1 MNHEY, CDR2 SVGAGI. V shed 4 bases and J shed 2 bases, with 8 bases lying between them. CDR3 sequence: CASSLGRNYGYTF. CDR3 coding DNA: TGTGCCAGCAGTTTGGGCAGAAACTATGGCTACACCTTC.

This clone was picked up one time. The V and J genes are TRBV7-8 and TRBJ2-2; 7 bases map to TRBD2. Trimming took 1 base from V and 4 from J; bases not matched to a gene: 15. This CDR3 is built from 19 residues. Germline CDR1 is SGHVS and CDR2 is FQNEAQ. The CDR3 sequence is CASSLEFPSGARVTGELFF. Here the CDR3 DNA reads TGTGCCAGCAGCTTAGAGTTCCCTAGCGGTGCCAGGGTCACCGGGGAGCTGTTTTTT.

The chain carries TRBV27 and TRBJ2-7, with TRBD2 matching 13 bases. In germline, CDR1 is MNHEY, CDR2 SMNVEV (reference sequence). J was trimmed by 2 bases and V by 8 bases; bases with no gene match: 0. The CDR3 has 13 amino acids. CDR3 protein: CASGLAGAYEQYF. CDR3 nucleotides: TGTGCCAGCGGACTAGCGGGGGCCTACGAGCAGTACTTC.